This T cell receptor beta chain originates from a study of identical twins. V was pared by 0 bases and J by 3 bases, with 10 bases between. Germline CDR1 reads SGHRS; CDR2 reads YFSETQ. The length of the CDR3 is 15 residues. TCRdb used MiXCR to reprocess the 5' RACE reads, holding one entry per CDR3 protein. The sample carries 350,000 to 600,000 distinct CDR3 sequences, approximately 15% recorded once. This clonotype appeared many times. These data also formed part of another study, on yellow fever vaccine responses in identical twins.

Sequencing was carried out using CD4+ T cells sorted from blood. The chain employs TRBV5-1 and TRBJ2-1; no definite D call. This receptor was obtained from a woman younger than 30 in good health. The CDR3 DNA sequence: TGCGCCAGCAGCTTGGATCTGGGTCTCTACAATGAGCAGTTCTTC. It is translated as CASSLDLGLYNEQFF.